The 3 T cell receptor beta chains listed next were all sequenced from one sample in a study of T cell changes during pregnancy in multiple sclerosis. Libraries were prepared by immunoSEQ multiplex PCR; TCRdb keeps only in-frame clonotypes and omits some of them. In the table there are about 59,000 clones, 91% of which are singletons. The sequenced sample was peripheral blood, obtained before pregnancy. The receptors were sampled from a female donor with multiple sclerosis, enrolled in a pregnancy study.

This sequence joins TRBV2 and TRBJ1-4; 7 nucleotides align to TRBD1. The CDR3 runs to 15 residues. The V gene end was trimmed by 3 bases and the J gene end by 3 bases; junction bases not matched to a gene: 4. The germline V gene has CDR1 SNHLY and CDR2 FYNNEI. DNA of the CDR3: TGTGCCAGCAGTGACCAGACAGGGCCTAATGAAAAACTGTTTTTT. It specifies CASSDQTGPNEKLFF.

The rearrangement links TRBV10-3 to TRBJ1-1; maybe TRBD1 (5 bases). Per germline, CDR1 ENHRY and CDR2 SYGVKD. Trimming left V 0 bases short and J 1 base short, with 9 bases between. The length of the CDR3 is 15 residues. The CDR3 nucleotides read TGTGCCATCAGTGAGTCCTCTCAGGGGAACACTGAAGCTTTCTTT. Its protein product is CAISESSQGNTEAFF.

The chain employs TRBV7-3 and TRBJ1-1; no clear D gene. V lost 1 base and J lost 5, with 11 bases in between. This CDR3 has 14 residues. Germline V lookup: CDR1 SGHTA, CDR2 FQGTGA. The CDR3 DNA follows: TGTGCCAGCAGCTTAATGGAGGGCGGGACTGAAGCTTTCTTT. Protein sequence: CASSLMEGGTEAFF.